Sequencing of this TCR beta chain was carried out in a study of blood T cell repertoires in COVID-19. About the study: In each case, the material was cDNA or gDNA derived from T cells, B-cell-depleted T cells, or PBMCs.

CDR1 and CDR2 from the germline V gene are SGHAT and FQNNGV. The CDR3 has 15 amino acids. The V and J ends lost 2 bases and 5 bases respectively, with 12 bases between them. This clone was seen just once. Generated by immunoSEQ multiplex PCR, the TCRdb table keeps only in-frame clones and is missing some. The sample lists tens of thousands of clones; approximately 86% were seen once. The V gene is TRBV11-2, the J gene TRBJ2-2; D remains unclear. This sequence was found in a human donor in a cohort sampled during active COVID-19. The sequenced material came from peripheral blood. CDR3 region: CASSLNPLRTGELFF. The DNA of the CDR3 is TGTGCCAGCAGCTTAAATCCTTTGAGAACCGGGGAGCTGTTTTTT.